This T cell receptor (beta chain) was identified in a study of beta chain features in type 1 diabetes (dated 2018 in TCRdb). Some background on the complete study: Patients and healthy donors did not differ in mean age, gender distribution, total cell number or subset yield. A total of roughly 100 million sorted cells were examined across all samples, and the number of cells per subset was strongly correlated with RNA yield. The study compared the TCRB repertoires of sorted circulating CD4+ T cell subsets in recently diagnosed type 1 diabetes patients with those in matched healthy donors. Naive and central memory subsets were obtained from all 30 or so donors, but regulatory and stem cell-like memory subsets were isolated from only 8 patients and roughly 8 healthy donors. The paper's findings and limits, for the study overall: Naive, central memory and regulatory TCRB repertoires appeared to be more similar among patients than among healthy donors. A moderate but significant shortening of TCRB CDR3 length was observed in type 1 diabetes patients in all four CD4+ subsets. Patients with type 1 diabetes made fewer insertions and deleted more nucleotides at VDJ recombination sites, implying thymic rearrangement abnormalities. Because cDNA rather than genomic DNA was sequenced, highly expressing activated cells could have been over-represented, although no difference in activation and CD3 levels was found between groups. Shorter templates might be favored by PCR, yet because patient and control samples were amplified and corrected together, any such skew would affect both groups equally. Because small numbers of individuals were included in the HLA sub-analyses, any influence of HLA type on TCRB rearrangement was left unresolved.

This clone showed up just a few times. What antigen it recognizes has not been identified. Nothing much larger sits one base from this clone, and base qualities are not available. The CDR3 runs 14 amino acids, cysteine and phenylalanine included. The retained sequence is limited to the CDR3, 42 bases, with the frame set at the first base. Germline trimming: 5 bases from V, 4 bases from J; junction bases outside gene matches: 7. Via the germline V gene, CDR1 is SGDLS and CDR2 YYNGEE. Each donor gave one peripheral blood draw, averaging around 0.11 L, which was collected into heparinised tubes. A BD FACSAria II was used to sort naive, central memory, regulatory and stem cell-like memory CD4+ T cells with a panel that included CD45RO, CCR7, CD25, CD127, CD95 and CD27. Purity was above 98% for every sorted population. PBMCs were isolated right away by Lymphoprep density gradient centrifugation and were stained directly, without culture. So that batch effects would be minimized, each experiment stained and sorted samples in pairs, pairing one healthy donor with one patient.

All of the isolated RNA was reverse transcribed with the High Capacity cDNA Reverse Transcription Kit, so expressed TCRB transcripts were sequenced. Naive, central memory and regulatory T cell samples underwent deep immunoSEQ sequencing, averaging about 3.57 million total reads per sample. After sorted cells were lysed in RLT buffer, RNA was extracted with DNase-treated RNeasy Micro or Mini kits, with the choice depending on cell number. Each cell subset was processed on its own to prevent cross-contamination, while patient and healthy donor samples were processed together. Using the immunoSEQ multiplex PCR, TCRB sequences were amplified from cDNA into 87-bp fragments spanning the CDR3 region. Sequencing of the amplicons was performed on the Illumina HiSeq platform. In the source study's methods: PCR bias was computationally corrected using synthetic template baselines, reads within Hamming distance 2 were collapsed, and singletons that could not be merged were discarded. By aligning reads against IMGT, V, D and J genes, CDR3 length, and insertions or deletions at six rearrangement sites were assigned. Within each subset, clonotype counts were normalized to sorted cell number, and only after that were true diversity and Gini coefficients computed with the tcR R package. Repertoire sharing was quantified using the overlap coefficient calculated on TCRB nucleotide sequences. Out-of-frame TCRB sequences from naive cells were analyzed as a proxy for the pre-selection repertoire. TCRdb holds this immuneACCESS table with in-frame rearrangements only. Some clones are missing; in checked studies, unresolved V genes explain under half, and the rest has no known cause. V, J and clone size were drawn from that table, and D and trimming were deduced from the DNA. The sample table records almost 350,000 clones; roughly 21% of these occur just once. In total, the top ten clones hold under 0.05% of the sample.

The clonotype comes from a woman younger than 35 in good health. The chain uses TRBV9 and TRBJ2-7; TRBD1 agrees with 9 junctional bases. The sample taken for sequencing was naive CD4+ T cells from blood. The intended sense of this specimen's cell subset or site label: true naive CD4+ T cells. The encoded CDR3 is CASSGTGRRYEQYF. The sequence in DNA is TGTGCCAGCAGTGGGACAGGGCGACGGTACGAGCAGTACTTC.